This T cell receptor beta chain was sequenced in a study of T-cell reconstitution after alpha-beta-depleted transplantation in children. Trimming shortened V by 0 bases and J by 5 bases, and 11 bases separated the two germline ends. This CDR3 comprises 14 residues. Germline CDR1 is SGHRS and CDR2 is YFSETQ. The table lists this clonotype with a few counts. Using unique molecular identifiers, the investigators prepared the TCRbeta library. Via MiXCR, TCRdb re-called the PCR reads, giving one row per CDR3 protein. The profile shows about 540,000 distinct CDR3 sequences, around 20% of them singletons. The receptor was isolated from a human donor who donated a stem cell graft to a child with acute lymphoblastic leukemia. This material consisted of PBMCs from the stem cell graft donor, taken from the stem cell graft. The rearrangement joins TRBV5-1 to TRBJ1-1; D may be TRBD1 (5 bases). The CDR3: CASSLGGVRTEAFF. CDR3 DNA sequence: TGCGCCAGCAGCTTGGGGGGGGTGAGAACTGAAGCTTTCTTT.